The T cell receptor (beta chain) under discussion was sequenced for a study of blood T cell repertoires in COVID-19. For the study at large: COVID-19 samples, acute and convalescent, were from the United States, Italy and Spain.

This CDR3 has 13 residues. Trimming stripped 4 bases from V and 4 bases from J, with 9 bases between. CDR1 is WNHNN and CDR2 is SYGVQD in the germline V gene (reference sequence). This clone was seen once. Participants' reported clinical history set cohort assignment. Per the authors' pipeline: The assay estimated nucleated cells by amplifying reference gene primers. Generated by immunoSEQ multiplex PCR, the TCRdb table keeps only in-frame clones and is missing some. V and J calls and clone size are given by that table; D and trimming were obtained from the DNA. Among around 250,000 clones, 86% were seen once, and the ten largest hold 15% to 18%.

Material for sequencing was PBMCs or T cells enriched from blood (not recorded which). The chain joins TRBV10-1 to TRBJ2-3; TRBD2 is a possible D gene (5 bases). This TCR was recovered from a man between 18 and 29 years old who had recovered from COVID-19. This CDR3 reads CASSASPPDTQYF. CDR3 bases: TGCGCCAGCAGTGCTAGCCCCCCAGATACGCAGTATTTT.